This TCR beta chain was sequenced in a study of shared clonotypes between healthy human individuals. Data came from immunoSEQ multiplex PCR; TCRdb stores just in-frame clones and leaves some out. Of around 530,000 clones detected, around three quarters appear once; the ten largest clones hold about 11%. Trimming pared 3 bases from V and 6 bases from J, leaving 15 bases between. The CDR3 has 14 residues. Germline V gives CDR1 SGHRS, CDR2 YFSETQ. This clone turned up a few times. This may arise from a read error, as a much more abundant clone is one base away. This CDR3 is also generated by other DNA sequences in the sample.

Source material: PBMCs. This TCR came from a woman between 40 and 50 years old in good health. Some clones in this sample may be carry-over from other donors' samples. V usage is TRBV5-1 and J usage is TRBJ1-2; D is perhaps TRBD1 (5 bases). This CDR3 reads CASSSGTSHDGYTF. The CDR3 DNA sequence: TGCGCCAGCAGCTCGGGGACCTCACATGATGGCTACACCTTC.